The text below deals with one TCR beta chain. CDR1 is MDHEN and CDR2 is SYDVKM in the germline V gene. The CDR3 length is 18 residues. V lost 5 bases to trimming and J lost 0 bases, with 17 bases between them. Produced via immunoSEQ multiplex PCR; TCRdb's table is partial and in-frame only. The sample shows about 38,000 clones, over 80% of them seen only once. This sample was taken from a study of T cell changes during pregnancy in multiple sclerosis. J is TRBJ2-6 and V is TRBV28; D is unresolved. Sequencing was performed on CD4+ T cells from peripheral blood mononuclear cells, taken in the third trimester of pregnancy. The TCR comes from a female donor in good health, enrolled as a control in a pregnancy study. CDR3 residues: CASSIPQSPVSGANVLTF. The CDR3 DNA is TGTGCCAGCAGTATTCCCCAGTCACCAGTCTCTGGGGCCAACGTCCTGACTTTC.